The rows below give T cell receptor beta chains drawn from one sample of a study of blood T cell repertoires in COVID-19. The repertoire was sequenced with immunoSEQ multiplex PCR; TCRdb's copy has only in-frame clones and lacks some. This sample has about 99,000 clones, with 80% to 85% found just once. Material: peripheral blood. The receptor set was obtained from a man aged 65 to 79 with active or convalescent COVID-19. CDR3s include the opening cysteine and the closing phenylalanine or tryptophan. D genes are given only for firm matches. Some rows mark clone size as missing; the rest say once, few, many or name a class of expanded clone.

J,size,V,D,CDR3,DNA
TRBJ1-2,-,TRBV18,-,CASSPTNSPYGYTF,TGTGCCAGCTCTCCCACCAACTCCCCGTATGGCTACACCTTC
TRBJ1-5,-,TRBV28,TRBD1,CASRMTGGLEPQHF,TGTGCCAGCAGAATGACAGGGGGCTTGGAGCCCCAGCATTTT
TRBJ1-1,-,TRBV7-8,TRBD1,CASSTGQGATEAFF,TGTGCCAGCAGCACGGGACAGGGGGCCACTGAAGCTTTCTTT
TRBJ1-1,-,TRBV14,-,CASSLGANTEAFF,TGTGCCAGCAGCCTAGGGGCGAACACTGAAGCTTTCTTT
TRBJ2-7,-,TRBV10-3,TRBD2,CAISDVRTSGGSYEQYF,TGTGCCATCAGTGACGTCCGGACTAGCGGGGGGTCCTACGAGCAGTACTTC
TRBJ2-6,-,TRBV12-2,-,CASPLRGLQVGANVLTF,TGTGCAAGTCCCCTGCGGGGACTACAAGTTGGGGCCAACGTCCTGACTTTC
TRBJ1-1,-,TRBV29-1,TRBD1,CSVVRDRHIMNTEAFF,TGCAGCGTCGTCAGGGACAGACACATCATGAACACTGAAGCTTTCTTT
TRBJ2-3,few,TRBV2,-,CASSEQGGGTDTQYF,TGTGCCAGCAGTGAACAGGGCGGGGGCACAGATACGCAGTATTTT
TRBJ2-3,-,TRBV7-3,-,CASSSTSSNTQYF,TGTGCCAGCAGCTCAACTAGCTCTAATACGCAGTATTTT
TRBJ2-6,-,TRBV4-1,-,CASSPVGAGANVLTF,TGCGCCAGCAGCCCCGTGGGGGCCGGGGCCAACGTCCTGACTTTC